In this sample, the clone carrying this T cell receptor beta chain turned up many times. This record belongs to a study of T-cell reconstitution after alpha-beta-depleted transplantation in children. The CDR3 runs to 14 residues. Germline-derived CDR1 and CDR2 are MGHDK and SYGVNS. With 3 bases removed from V and 5 bases from J, the gap between germline ends came to 13 bases. This sample's TCRbeta library carried unique molecular identifier barcodes. Using its own MiXCR run on the PCR reads, TCRdb lists one record per CDR3 protein. The sample has a few hundred thousand distinct CDR3 sequences; 9% to 10% are singletons.

This chain connects TRBV25-1 to TRBJ2-5; D is ambiguous. This TCR was sampled from a human donor who donated a stem cell graft to a child with SCID. The sequenced sample was PBMCs from the stem cell graft donor, obtained from the stem cell graft. Here the CDR3 reads CASSDGLLRETQYF. Here the CDR3 DNA reads TGTGCCAGCAGTGATGGATTATTACGGGAGACCCAGTACTTC. Full variable domain (missing parts from reference TRBV25-1 and TRBJ2-5): EADIYQTPRYLVIGTGKKITLECSQTMGHDKMYWYQQDPGMELHLIHYSYGVNSTEKGDLSSESTVSRIRTEHFPLTLESARPSHTSQYLCASSDGLLRETQYFGPGTRLLVL.